Listed below are T cell receptor beta chains from one sample, sequenced in a study of blood T cell repertoires in COVID-19. The assay was immunoSEQ multiplex PCR, and TCRdb's table has in-frame clones only and misses some. The profile shows about 280,000 clones, 70% to 90% of them singletons. Sequenced sample: peripheral blood. The receptors were gathered from a man younger than 30 with active or convalescent COVID-19. CDR3s include the opening cysteine and the closing phenylalanine or tryptophan. Each record gives: V gene, D gene, J gene, clone size, CDR3 DNA, CDR3 protein. The D gene is left open where the match is weak. Size values are once, few and many counts, or a class for expanded clones, and some rows have none.

v_call: TRBV2
d_call: NA
j_call: TRBJ2-7
clone_size: NA
cdr3_nt: TGTGCCAGCAGTGAAGCAATTGGAGAACCCAGACCGGAGCAGTACTTC
cdr3_aa: CASSEAIGEPRPEQYF

v_call: TRBV29-1
d_call: NA
j_call: TRBJ2-5
clone_size: NA
cdr3_nt: TGCAGCGCACCAACCAGCCCGGGACATTTCCAAGAGACCCAGTACTTC
cdr3_aa: CSAPTSPGHFQETQYF

v_call: TRBV5-5
d_call: NA
j_call: TRBJ2-7
clone_size: NA
cdr3_nt: TGTGCCAGCAGCTTGACAGGGTCCGGCTACGAGCAGTACTTC
cdr3_aa: CASSLTGSGYEQYF

v_call: TRBV27
d_call: NA
j_call: TRBJ1-4
clone_size: NA
cdr3_nt: TGTGCCAGCAGTAGACAGACAACTAATGAAAAACTGTTTTTT
cdr3_aa: CASSRQTTNEKLFF

v_call: TRBV19
d_call: TRBD2
j_call: TRBJ2-3
clone_size: once
cdr3_nt: TGTGCCAGTAGTACGGCGGGGGGCACAGATACGCAGTATTTT
cdr3_aa: CASSTAGGTDTQYF

v_call: TRBV15
d_call: TRBD1
j_call: TRBJ1-2
clone_size: NA
cdr3_nt: TGTGCCACCAGCAGGGGGACAGAATTTAACTATGGCTACACCTTC
cdr3_aa: CATSRGTEFNYGYTF

v_call: TRBV5-1
d_call: NA
j_call: TRBJ1-4
clone_size: NA
cdr3_nt: TGCGCCAGCAGCTTGGTTAGAGGGTTCGGGAGTAATGAAAAACTGTTTTTT
cdr3_aa: CASSLVRGFGSNEKLFF

v_call: TRBV12-5
d_call: TRBD2
j_call: TRBJ2-3
clone_size: NA
cdr3_nt: TGTGCTAGTGGTTTACTCCGGACTAGCGGGGGGGTAATAGATACGCAGTATTTT
cdr3_aa: CASGLLRTSGGVIDTQYF

v_call: TRBV12-5
d_call: NA
j_call: TRBJ2-7
clone_size: NA
cdr3_nt: TGTGCTAGTGGTTTGGTAAAAACGGGTGAGCAGTACTTC
cdr3_aa: CASGLVKTGEQYF

v_call: TRBV5-6
d_call: NA
j_call: TRBJ1-1
clone_size: NA
cdr3_nt: TGTGCCAGCAGCTTGAGGGCGGGCCACACTGAAGCTTTCTTT
cdr3_aa: CASSLRAGHTEAFF

v_call: TRBV2
d_call: TRBD1
j_call: TRBJ1-1
clone_size: NA
cdr3_nt: TGTGCCAGCAGAGAACCCGGACAGGGCGGTTTCTTT
cdr3_aa: CASREPGQGGFF

v_call: TRBV5-6
d_call: TRBD1
j_call: TRBJ2-7
clone_size: once
cdr3_nt: TGTGCCAGCAGCTATGGGACAGGAGTTTACGAGCAGTACTTC
cdr3_aa: CASSYGTGVYEQYF

v_call: TRBV2
d_call: NA
j_call: TRBJ2-5
clone_size: NA
cdr3_nt: TGTGCCAGCAGTGGACAGCTAGACCAGGGATTGGGGACCCAGTACTTC
cdr3_aa: CASSGQLDQGLGTQYF

v_call: TRBV27
d_call: NA
j_call: TRBJ2-5
clone_size: NA
cdr3_nt: TGTGCCAGCAAGAACTCCCTCCTACCAACCCAGTACTTC
cdr3_aa: CASKNSLLPTQYF

v_call: TRBV25-1
d_call: NA
j_call: TRBJ1-1
clone_size: NA
cdr3_nt: TGTGCCAGCAGTGATGCTATGAGGGGAGGGAACACTGAAGCTTTCTTT
cdr3_aa: CASSDAMRGGNTEAFF

v_call: TRBV4-1
d_call: NA
j_call: TRBJ1-5
clone_size: few
cdr3_nt: TGCGCCAGCAGCCAGGAGGCGAACAGCTATAGCAATCAGCCCCAGCATTTT
cdr3_aa: CASSQEANSYSNQPQHF

v_call: TRBV24-1
d_call: NA
j_call: TRBJ1-1
clone_size: NA
cdr3_nt: TGTGCCACCAGTGATTTTGTTCCCGGGGGCACTGAAGCTTTCTTT
cdr3_aa: CATSDFVPGGTEAFF

v_call: TRBV15
d_call: TRBD1
j_call: TRBJ2-1
clone_size: NA
cdr3_nt: TGTGCCACCAGCAGAGATGAGACAGGGCGTGCTGGGTTCTTC
cdr3_aa: CATSRDETGRAGFF

v_call: TRBV9
d_call: NA
j_call: TRBJ2-5
clone_size: NA
cdr3_nt: TGTGCCAGCAGCCCCCAAGGGGGGGCTCAAGAGACCCAGTACTTC
cdr3_aa: CASSPQGGAQETQYF

v_call: TRBV6-2/TRBV6-3
d_call: NA
j_call: TRBJ1-2
clone_size: NA
cdr3_nt: TGTGCCAGCAGTTTCGGGTCCTATGGCTACACCTTC
cdr3_aa: CASSFGSYGYTF

v_call: TRBV29-1
d_call: NA
j_call: TRBJ2-1
clone_size: NA
cdr3_nt: TGCAGCGTAGTACTCCATGAGCAGTTCTTC
cdr3_aa: CSVVLHEQFF

v_call: TRBV9
d_call: NA
j_call: TRBJ2-7
clone_size: NA
cdr3_nt: TGTGCCACCCCAGGGGTCGGACTTTACGAGCAGTACTTC
cdr3_aa: CATPGVGLYEQYF

v_call: TRBV12-3/TRBV12-4
d_call: NA
j_call: TRBJ2-3
clone_size: NA
cdr3_nt: TGTGCCAGCGGGTGGACGGGCCCGGGGGCGCAGTATTTT
cdr3_aa: CASGWTGPGAQYF

v_call: TRBV21-1
d_call: NA
j_call: TRBJ2-7
clone_size: NA
cdr3_nt: TGTGCCAGAACGGGACAGGAGTTCTTCAGCTCCTACGAGCAGTACTTC
cdr3_aa: CARTGQEFFSSYEQYF

v_call: TRBV11-2
d_call: NA
j_call: TRBJ2-7
clone_size: NA
cdr3_nt: TGTGCCAGCAGTTCCCTTTCGGGATACTACGAGCAGTACTTC
cdr3_aa: CASSSLSGYYEQYF

v_call: TRBV5-6
d_call: NA
j_call: TRBJ2-7
clone_size: NA
cdr3_nt: TGTGCCAGCAGCTTGGTTTCAGGCAGGGGAGACGAGCAGTACTTC
cdr3_aa: CASSLVSGRGDEQYF

v_call: TRBV4-3
d_call: NA
j_call: TRBJ1-4
clone_size: NA
cdr3_nt: TGCGCCAGCAGCCAAGCCACCTGGCAGCGTAATCGCCCTGAAAAACTGTTTTTT
cdr3_aa: CASSQATWQRNRPEKLFF

v_call: TRBV7-9
d_call: TRBD2
j_call: TRBJ2-7
clone_size: NA
cdr3_nt: TGTGCCAGCAGCTCACTTACCTCGGCGGGGGAACGATACGAGCAGTACTTC
cdr3_aa: CASSSLTSAGERYEQYF

v_call: TRBV19
d_call: NA
j_call: TRBJ1-1
clone_size: NA
cdr3_nt: TGTGCCAGTAGTATATTGGGGGCTACTTCGAACACTGAAGCTTTCTTT
cdr3_aa: CASSILGATSNTEAFF

v_call: TRBV12-3/TRBV12-4
d_call: NA
j_call: TRBJ1-1
clone_size: NA
cdr3_nt: TGTGCCAGCAGTTTAGAAGGGGGAACTGAAGCTTTCTTT
cdr3_aa: CASSLEGGTEAFF

v_call: TRBV7-8
d_call: TRBD1
j_call: TRBJ1-2
clone_size: NA
cdr3_nt: TGTGCCAGCAGCTCCCAGGGGGATGGCTACACCTTC
cdr3_aa: CASSSQGDGYTF

v_call: TRBV12-3/TRBV12-4
d_call: NA
j_call: TRBJ2-2
clone_size: once
cdr3_nt: TGTGCCAGCAGTTTGGCCACCGGGGAGCTGTTTTTT
cdr3_aa: CASSLATGELFF

v_call: TRBV9
d_call: NA
j_call: TRBJ2-2
clone_size: NA
cdr3_nt: TGTGCCAGCACCGGGGGAGTGGTCGGGGAGCTGTTTTTT
cdr3_aa: CASTGGVVGELFF

v_call: TRBV12-5
d_call: NA
j_call: TRBJ2-1
clone_size: once
cdr3_nt: TGTGCTAGTGGACACCCCCAGAAGTATGATGAGCAGTTCTTC
cdr3_aa: CASGHPQKYDEQFF

v_call: TRBV12-5
d_call: NA
j_call: TRBJ1-2
clone_size: NA
cdr3_nt: TGTGCTAGTGGTTTGGTAACGCGTGTGGACAAGCCCCTCCCTAACTATGGCTACACCTTC
cdr3_aa: CASGLVTRVDKPLPNYGYTF

v_call: TRBV6-5
d_call: TRBD1
j_call: TRBJ1-5
clone_size: NA
cdr3_nt: TGTGCCAGCAGTCCGGACAGGCATAGCAATCAGCCCCAGCATTTT
cdr3_aa: CASSPDRHSNQPQHF

v_call: TRBV12-5
d_call: NA
j_call: TRBJ1-3
clone_size: NA
cdr3_nt: TGTGCTAGTGGTTTGTACCGGGACTCTGGAAACACCATATATTTT
cdr3_aa: CASGLYRDSGNTIYF

v_call: TRBV4-3
d_call: TRBD1
j_call: TRBJ1-4
clone_size: NA
cdr3_nt: TGCGCCAGCAGCCAAGATCGAGTAACAGGGGGACATGAAAAACTGTTTTTT
cdr3_aa: CASSQDRVTGGHEKLFF

v_call: TRBV5-4
d_call: NA
j_call: TRBJ1-1
clone_size: NA
cdr3_nt: TGTGCCAGCAGCTTTTCAGGGTCGGGCACTGAAGCTTTCTTT
cdr3_aa: CASSFSGSGTEAFF

v_call: TRBV29-1
d_call: NA
j_call: TRBJ1-6
clone_size: NA
cdr3_nt: TGCAGCGTTGATGACACCCGAGCTAATAATTCACCCCTCCACTTT
cdr3_aa: CSVDDTRANNSPLHF

v_call: TRBV2
d_call: NA
j_call: TRBJ1-2
clone_size: NA
cdr3_nt: TGTGCCAGCAGTGATTTGCGTAACTATGGCTACACCTTC
cdr3_aa: CASSDLRNYGYTF

v_call: TRBV25-1
d_call: NA
j_call: TRBJ2-7
clone_size: NA
cdr3_nt: TGTGCCAGCAGTGCATACTCAGGGGCTTTTCGGTACGAGCAGTACTTC
cdr3_aa: CASSAYSGAFRYEQYF

v_call: TRBV2
d_call: NA
j_call: TRBJ2-1
clone_size: NA
cdr3_nt: TGTGCCAGCAGCGCAGGGATTTACAATGAGCAGTTCTTC
cdr3_aa: CASSAGIYNEQFF

v_call: TRBV19
d_call: NA
j_call: TRBJ2-2
clone_size: NA
cdr3_nt: TGTGCCAGTAGTATAGGTGGAGGGGGCCGGTACACCGGGGAGCTGTTTTTT
cdr3_aa: CASSIGGGGRYTGELFF

v_call: TRBV1
d_call: NA
j_call: TRBJ1-2
clone_size: NA
cdr3_nt: TGCACCAGCAGCAAACCGGGACAGGGGGAGGGCTACACCTTC
cdr3_aa: CTSSKPGQGEGYTF

v_call: TRBV12-3/TRBV12-4
d_call: NA
j_call: TRBJ1-1
clone_size: NA
cdr3_nt: TGTGCCAGCAGGGTCCAGGACACTGAAGCTTTCTTT
cdr3_aa: CASRVQDTEAFF

v_call: TRBV5-1
d_call: TRBD1
j_call: TRBJ2-1
clone_size: NA
cdr3_nt: TGCGCCAGCAGCTTGGGGGACAGCAGTAAGAATGAGCAGTTCTTC
cdr3_aa: CASSLGDSSKNEQFF

v_call: TRBV2
d_call: TRBD1
j_call: TRBJ1-5
clone_size: once
cdr3_nt: TGTGCCAGCGACAGGGGTTATTATGCCAATCAGCCCCAGCATTTT
cdr3_aa: CASDRGYYANQPQHF